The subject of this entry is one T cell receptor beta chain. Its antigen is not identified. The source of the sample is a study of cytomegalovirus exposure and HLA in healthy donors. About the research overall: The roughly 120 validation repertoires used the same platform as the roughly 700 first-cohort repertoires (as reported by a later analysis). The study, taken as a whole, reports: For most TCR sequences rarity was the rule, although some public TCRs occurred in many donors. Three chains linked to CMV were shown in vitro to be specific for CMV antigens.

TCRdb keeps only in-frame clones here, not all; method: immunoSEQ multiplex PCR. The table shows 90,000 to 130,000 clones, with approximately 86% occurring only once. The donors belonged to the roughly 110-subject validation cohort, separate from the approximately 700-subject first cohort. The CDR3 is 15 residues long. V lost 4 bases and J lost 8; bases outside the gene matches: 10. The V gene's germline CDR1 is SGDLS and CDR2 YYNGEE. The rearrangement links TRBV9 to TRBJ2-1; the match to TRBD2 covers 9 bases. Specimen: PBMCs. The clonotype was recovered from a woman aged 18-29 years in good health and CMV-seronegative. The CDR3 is CASSQGGGALDEQFF. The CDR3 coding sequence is TGTGCCAGCAGCCAAGGCGGGGGGGCATTAGATGAGCAGTTCTTC. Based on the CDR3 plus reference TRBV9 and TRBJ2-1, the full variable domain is DSGVTQTPKHLITATGQRVTLRCSPRSGDLSVYWYQQSLDQGLQFLIQYYNGEERAKGNILERFSAQQFPDLHSELNLSSLELGDSALYFCASSQGGGALDEQFFGPGTRLTVL.